These 21 T cell receptor beta chains originate from one sample sequenced in a study of T-cell reconstitution after alpha-beta-depleted transplantation in children. Unique molecular identifiers featured in how the TCRbeta library was prepared. TCRdb recomputed calls from the PCR reads with MiXCR, one row per CDR3 protein. The sample records nearly 350,000 distinct CDR3 sequences, about 17% being singletons. The source material was PBMCs, mostly from graft donor cells, sampled 360 days after TCRalphabeta/CD19-depleted stem cell transplant. All receptors come from a male patient aged 2 to 10 who had a stem cell transplant for acute lymphoblastic leukemia, so the T cells may come from the graft donor.

The V gene is TRBV28, the J gene TRBJ2-2, with TRBD2 matching over 8 bases. Germline CDR1 is MDHEN and CDR2 is SYDVKM. This CDR3 has 16 amino acids. Losses at the gene ends were 5 bases for V and 6 bases for J; bases not matched to a gene: 11. The CDR3 spells CASSLQGSGKSGELFF. The CDR3 DNA sequence: TGTGCCAGCAGTCTGCAGGGTAGCGGGAAGTCCGGGGAGCTGTTTTTT.

This clonotype was recorded a few times. The chain recombines TRBV4-2 with TRBJ2-1, with D perhaps TRBD2 (6 bases). V lost 4 bases and J 4 bases, leaving 14 bases between the germline ends. This CDR3 comprises 15 residues. Germline values: CDR1 LGHNA, CDR2 YNFKEQ. The CDR3 loop reads CASSLAGREYNEQFF. CDR3 DNA sequence: TGTGCCAGCAGCCTGGCGGGGAGAGAATACAATGAGCAGTTCTTC.

Only a few counts were recorded for this clonotype. The V gene is TRBV3-1, the J gene TRBJ2-7, with unresolved D. The V gene lost 0 bases and the J gene lost 0 bases, with 9 bases spanning the gap. Germline CDR1 LGHDT, CDR2 YNNKEL (reference sequence). The CDR3 has 15 amino acids. CDR3 DNA: TGTGCCAGCAGCCAAGAGGGCAGGTTCTCCTACGAGCAGTACTTC. It yields the protein CASSQEGRFSYEQYF.

The gene calls are TRBV20-1 and TRBJ2-7; D might be TRBD2 (5 bases). The CDR3 length is 13 residues. The V gene's germline CDR1 is DFQATT and CDR2 SNEGSKA (reference sequence). Trimming cost V 6 bases and J 2 bases, with 14 bases left between them. CDR3 in DNA: TGCAGTGCCACTTCCCGACTACCCTACGAGCAGTACTTC. This codes for CSATSRLPYEQYF.

J is TRBJ2-1 and V is TRBV5-1; D not certain. Germline V gene data show CDR1 as SGHRS and CDR2 as YFSETQ. The CDR3 is 15 residues long. Deletions cut 1 base from V and 8 bases from J, with 16 bases between. CDR3 bases: TGCGCCAGCAGCTTGTCCGTGCGTTCAACCGATGAGCAGTTCTTC. This sequence encodes CASSLSVRSTDEQFF.

The sample holds many counts of this clonotype. The V call is TRBV28, the J call TRBJ2-7; D remains ambiguous. The CDR3 has 14 amino acids. CDR1 and CDR2 (germline): MDHEN, SYDVKM. Trimming left V 3 bases short and J 0 bases short, with 9 bases between. CDR3 sequence reads: CASSFGESSYEQYF. CDR3 coding DNA: TGTGCCAGCAGTTTTGGGGAAAGCTCCTACGAGCAGTACTTC.

The chain carries TRBV7-9 and TRBJ2-5, with TRBD1 matching over 9 bases. The CDR3 totals 17 residues. The germline CDR1 and CDR2 sequences are SEHNR and FQNEAQ (reference sequence). The ends lost 5 bases at V and 6 bases at J; junction bases unmatched: 16. The CDR3 sequence: CASSPGAGTGSLKTQYF. The CDR3, as DNA: TGTGCCAGCAGCCCAGGGGCCGGGACAGGGTCTTTAAAGACCCAGTACTTC.

In this sample, this clonotype turned up a few times. This chain joins TRBV6-5 and TRBJ2-5; 8 nucleotides match TRBD2. Germline V gives CDR1 MNHEY, CDR2 SVGAGI. The V and J ends lost 2 bases and 5 bases, in that order; junction bases with no gene match: 4. The CDR3 is 14 residues long. CDR3 sequence: CASSYPQREETQYF. The DNA for the CDR3 is TGTGCCAGCAGTTACCCCCAGCGGGAGGAGACCCAGTACTTC.

The chain has TRBV19 and TRBJ2-7; 8 nucleotides line up with TRBD1. The CDR3 sequence is 16 residues long. V shed 1 base, J shed 0 bases, and the junction held 5 bases outside the gene matches. The V gene's germline CDR1 is LNHDA and CDR2 SQIVND (reference sequence). In DNA form, the CDR3 reads TGTGCCAGTAGTATAGGCGGGCAGGGGGCCTCCTACGAGCAGTACTTC. Translated: CASSIGGQGASYEQYF.

The gene calls are TRBV20-1 and TRBJ2-7; weak D call: TRBD2 (6 bases). The V end was cut by 0 bases, the J end by 0 bases, with 12 bases between. From germline, CDR1 is DFQATT and CDR2 SNEGSKA (reference sequence). CDR3 size: 15 residues. The CDR3, as DNA: TGCAGTGCTAGAGATTGGAATAGCGGCTCCTACGAGCAGTACTTC. Encoded protein: CSARDWNSGSYEQYF.

The gene calls are TRBV11-2 and TRBJ2-5; no clear D gene. Between the trimmed V and J ends, which lost 5 bases and 4 bases, there was a span of 20 bases. Per the germline V gene, CDR1 is SGHAT and CDR2 is FQNNGV. The CDR3 consists of 16 residues. The chain's CDR3 is CASSLSPQVAAETQYF. Written as DNA, the CDR3 is TGTGCCAGCAGCCTGTCCCCACAAGTCGCGGCAGAGACCCAGTACTTC.

The chain couples TRBV6-5 to TRBJ1-3; D not certain. V was trimmed by 6 bases and J by 0 bases, leaving 12 bases between them. Germline CDR1 reads MNHEY; CDR2 reads SVGAGI. The CDR3 contains 15 residues. CDR3 in DNA: TGTGCCAGCAGCCCACGGGCCGCCTCTGGAAACACCATATATTTT. Its protein is CASSPRAASGNTIYF.

This clonotype was counted only a few times. The chain recombines TRBV5-1 with TRBJ2-7; 7 nucleotides match TRBD1. This CDR3 has 14 residues. Trimming cost V 4 bases and J 0 bases; bases outside gene matches: 4. Germline-derived CDR1 and CDR2 are SGHRS and YFSETQ. The chain's CDR3 is CASSVDRPSYEQYF. The CDR3 region has the DNA TGCGCCAGCAGCGTGGACAGGCCCTCCTACGAGCAGTACTTC.

This clonotype was counted between two and nine times. The chain is built from TRBV4-1 and TRBJ2-7; a possible D gene is TRBD2 (6 bases). CDR1 MGHRA and CDR2 YSYEKL come from the germline V gene. The CDR3 extends over 14 amino acids. The V end was cut by 8 bases, the J end by 5 bases, with 19 bases between. CDR3 protein: CASCLAFGIDEQYF. The CDR3 DNA is TGCGCCAGCTGCCTAGCGTTCGGCATCGACGAGCAGTACTTC.

This clonotype was found many times. The chain is built from TRBV2 and TRBJ2-1; D is possibly TRBD1 (5 bases). The CDR3 extends over 11 amino acids. Trimming shortened V by 8 bases and J by 7 bases, and 9 bases separated the two germline ends. Germline CDR1 SNHLY, CDR2 FYNNEI. The CDR3 DNA follows: TGTGCCAGCTGGGGCAGAAATGAGCAGTTCTTC. Translating it yields CASWGRNEQFF.

This clonotype was picked up many times. V is TRBV29-1 and J is TRBJ2-4; D is tentatively TRBD1 or TRBD2 (5 bases each). Germline values: CDR1 SQVTM, CDR2 ANQGSEA. Trimming removed 2 bases from V and 0 bases from J, with 8 bases in between. CDR3 size: 14 residues. The CDR3 coding sequence is TGCAGCGTTGAAACCGGGACAGCCAAAAACATTCAGTACTTC. Translating it yields CSVETGTAKNIQYF. Drawing the rest from reference TRBV29-1 and TRBJ2-4, the complete variable domain is SAVISQKPSRDICQRGTSLTIQCQVDSQVTMMFWYRQQPGQSLTLIATANQGSEATYESGFVIDKFPISRPNLTFSTLTVSNMSPEDSSIYLCSVETGTAKNIQYFGAGTRLSVL.

This clonotype was seen ten or more times. CDR3 DNA: TGTGCCAGCAGTGATATGGTGGAGACCCAGTACTTC. This encodes CASSDMVETQYF. This chain connects TRBV2 to TRBJ2-5; D gene ambiguous. V lost 3 bases and J 5 bases, leaving 7 bases between the germline ends. The V gene's germline CDR1 is SNHLY and CDR2 FYNNEI. This CDR3 comprises 12 residues.

This clonotype has a count of ten or more. The V and J genes are TRBV15 and TRBJ1-1; possibly TRBD1 for D (6 bases). CDR1 is LNHNV and CDR2 is YYDKDF in the germline V gene (reference sequence). The CDR3 runs to 13 residues. V lost 1 base and J 6 bases, leaving 9 bases between the germline ends. For the CDR3, the DNA is TGTGCCACCAGCAGAGTAGGGGGGCCTGAAGCTTTCTTT. Amino acids: CATSRVGGPEAFF.

This clonotype appeared many times. The chain has TRBV7-2 and TRBJ2-7; 12 nucleotides agree with TRBD2. V gave up 3 bases and J gave up 6 bases; unmatched junction bases: 3. This CDR3 is 14 amino acids long. From germline, CDR1 is SGHTA and CDR2 FQGNSA. CDR3 DNA sequence: TGTGCCAGCAGCTTCGAGGGACTAGCGGGCGAGCAGTACTTC. Translating it yields CASSFEGLAGEQYF.

This clonotype was observed many times. The chain employs TRBV29-1 and TRBJ2-5; 7 bases agree with TRBD1. This CDR3 has 12 residues. Germline V lookup: CDR1 SQVTM, CDR2 ANQGSEA. J was trimmed by 4 bases and V by 5 bases; bases with no gene match: 4. The CDR3 loop is CSVQGVGETQYF. CDR3 DNA sequence: TGCAGCGTTCAGGGGGTGGGAGAGACCCAGTACTTC.

This clonotype has a count of ten or more. V usage is TRBV28 and J usage is TRBJ1-4; 7 positions match TRBD1. The J segment lost 11 bases and the V segment lost 2 bases, leaving 5 bases of the junction unmatched. The CDR3 has 13 residues. In germline, CDR1 is MDHEN, CDR2 SYDVKM. The CDR3 here is CASSLAPQGKLFF. The CDR3 DNA reads as TGTGCCAGCAGTTTAGCCCCACAGGGGAAACTGTTTTTT.